What follows are 2 T cell receptor beta chains derived from one specimen sequenced in a study of early T cells in non-severe SARS-CoV-2 infection. In TCRdb, the 5' RACE reads were re-called with MiXCR into one record per CDR3 protein. Counted here are roughly 57,000 distinct CDR3 sequences, less than 15% occurring once; the ten biggest clones make up approximately 8.5%. The material was whole blood, obtained at baseline. The receptors were sampled from an adult who was a healthcare worker with PCR-confirmed SARS-CoV-2 infection or an uninfected control (not recorded which).

This clonotype was counted between two and nine times. The genes are TRBV5-5 and TRBJ2-7; weak D call: TRBD1 (5 bases). Trimming stripped 2 bases from V and 4 bases from J, with 16 bases between. The germline CDR1 and CDR2 sequences are SGHKS and YYEKEE (reference sequence). The CDR3 spans 15 residues. The CDR3 DNA is TGTGCCAGCAGCTTTGGCCCAGGGAATTCGTACGAGCAGTACTTC. It specifies CASSFGPGNSYEQYF.

The CDR3 bases are TGTGCCAGCAGTTCGCCGGGACTAGCGGGATACGAGCAGTACTTC. This encodes CASSSPGLAGYEQYF. This sequence joins TRBV27 and TRBJ2-7; 13 bases line up with TRBD2. V lost 4 bases to trimming and J lost 4 bases; unmatched junction nucleotides: 4. Looked up from germline, CDR1 is MNHEY and CDR2 is SMNVEV (reference sequence). There are 15 residues in the CDR3.